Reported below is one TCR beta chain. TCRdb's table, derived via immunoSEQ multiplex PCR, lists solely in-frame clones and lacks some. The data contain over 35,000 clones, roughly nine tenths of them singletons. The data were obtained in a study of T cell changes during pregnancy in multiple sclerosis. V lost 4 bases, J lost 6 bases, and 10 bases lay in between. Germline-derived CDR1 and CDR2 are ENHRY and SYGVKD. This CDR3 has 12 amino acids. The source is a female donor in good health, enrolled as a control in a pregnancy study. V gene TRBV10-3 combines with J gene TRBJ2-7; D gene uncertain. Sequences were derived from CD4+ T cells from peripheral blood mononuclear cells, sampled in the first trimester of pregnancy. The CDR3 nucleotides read TGTGCCATCAGTGGTATTGGTAGCGAGCAGTACTTC. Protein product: CAISGIGSEQYF.